A selection of T cell receptor beta chains follows, all from one sample in a study of CD8+ T cells in alopecia areata. Assay: immunoSEQ multiplex PCR; the TCRdb copy retains only in-frame clones and omits some. This sample yields a few hundred thousand clones, of which under 70% are seen a single time; approximately 1.2% belongs to the top ten. This material consisted of CD4+ T cells sorted from blood, taken around week 44, from a patient treated with tofacitinib. All receptors come from a human donor with alopecia areata. CDR3s include the opening cysteine and the closing phenylalanine or tryptophan. D genes are given only for firm matches. Clone size is stated in some rows and not others, as once, few, many or a class when expanded.

v_call: TRBV6-5
d_call: .
clone_size: .
j_call: TRBJ1-2
cdr3_aa: CASSPRGQGSGYTF
cdr3_nt: TGTGCCAGCAGTCCAAGGGGCCAGGGGAGTGGCTACACCTTC

v_call: TRBV19
d_call: .
clone_size: .
j_call: TRBJ2-5
cdr3_aa: CASSGQETQYF
cdr3_nt: TGTGCCAGTAGCGGGCAGGAGACCCAGTACTTC

v_call: TRBV6-5
d_call: .
clone_size: .
j_call: TRBJ1-6
cdr3_aa: CASSRPEAPLHF
cdr3_nt: TGTGCCAGCAGTAGACCAGAGGCACCCCTCCACTTT

v_call: TRBV6-1
d_call: .
clone_size: .
j_call: TRBJ1-1
cdr3_aa: CASSEAPRMSAFF
cdr3_nt: TGTGCCAGCAGTGAAGCGCCCAGGATGTCAGCTTTCTTT

v_call: TRBV30
d_call: .
clone_size: .
j_call: TRBJ1-2
cdr3_aa: CAWSGPGRWGYTF
cdr3_nt: TGTGCCTGGAGTGGCCCAGGGAGATGGGGCTACACCTTC

v_call: TRBV30
d_call: .
clone_size: .
j_call: TRBJ2-2
cdr3_aa: CAWSFGVSGTGELFF
cdr3_nt: TGTGCCTGGAGTTTCGGGGTGTCGGGCACCGGGGAGCTGTTTTTT

v_call: TRBV5-6
d_call: TRBD1
clone_size: .
j_call: TRBJ2-2
cdr3_aa: CASSTGQGKRQLFF
cdr3_nt: TGTGCCAGCAGCACCGGACAGGGGAAGCGGCAGCTGTTTTTT

v_call: TRBV2
d_call: .
clone_size: .
j_call: TRBJ2-5
cdr3_aa: CASPRGQETQYF
cdr3_nt: TGTGCCAGTCCACGGGGACAAGAGACCCAGTACTTC

v_call: TRBV7-2
d_call: TRBD2
clone_size: .
j_call: TRBJ2-5
cdr3_aa: CASSHDSGPQYF
cdr3_nt: TGTGCCAGCAGCCACGATAGCGGGCCCCAGTACTTC

v_call: TRBV10-3
d_call: .
clone_size: .
j_call: TRBJ2-3
cdr3_aa: CAISAGRDTQYF
cdr3_nt: TGTGCCATCAGCGCCGGCCGGGATACGCAGTATTTT

v_call: TRBV29-1
d_call: .
clone_size: few
j_call: TRBJ1-1
cdr3_aa: CSGASRGNTEAFF
cdr3_nt: TGCAGCGGGGCATCTAGAGGGAACACTGAAGCTTTCTTT

v_call: TRBV4-3
d_call: TRBD1
clone_size: few
j_call: TRBJ2-3
cdr3_aa: CASSQEGQGEDTQYF
cdr3_nt: TGCGCCAGCAGCCAAGAGGGACAGGGGGAAGATACGCAGTATTTT

v_call: TRBV15
d_call: .
clone_size: once
j_call: TRBJ2-3
cdr3_aa: CATSRGRNTDTQYF
cdr3_nt: TGTGCCACCAGCAGGGGACGAAACACAGATACGCAGTATTTT